This entry concerns a single T cell receptor beta chain. The antigen is not known. A fixed DNA input of about 320 ng was used per bulk PBMC sample. Data came from immunoSEQ multiplex PCR; TCRdb stores just in-frame clones and leaves some out. The table has several thousand clones, approximately 85% seen once. The germline CDR1 and CDR2 sequences are PRHDT and FYEKMQ (reference sequence). The CDR3 consists of 15 residues. Time point in this sample: week 3, after first cycle of checkpoint inhibitor. Response was assessed by RECIST 1.1 at 12 weeks, except a couple of rapid progressors. The data stem from a study of blood T cell dynamics during melanoma immunotherapy. Study details: Standard first-line treatment here was pembrolizumab or nivolumab plus ipilimumab in metastatic melanoma.

The study, taken as a whole, reports: Unlike progressors, later disease-control patients had W3 repertoires gaining clonality or diversity.

V gene TRBV13 combines with J gene TRBJ2-5; 7 positions match TRBD1. The tail of the sequence fits TRBJ2-7 better, so the J call may be wrong. The sequencing used blood, collected from a patient treated with checkpoint blockade. The clonotype was recovered from a human donor with melanoma. The CDR3 nucleotides read TGTGCCAGCAGCTTAGGCGGAAACAGGGGTACCGAGCAGTACTTC. Amino acids: CASSLGGNRGTEQYF.